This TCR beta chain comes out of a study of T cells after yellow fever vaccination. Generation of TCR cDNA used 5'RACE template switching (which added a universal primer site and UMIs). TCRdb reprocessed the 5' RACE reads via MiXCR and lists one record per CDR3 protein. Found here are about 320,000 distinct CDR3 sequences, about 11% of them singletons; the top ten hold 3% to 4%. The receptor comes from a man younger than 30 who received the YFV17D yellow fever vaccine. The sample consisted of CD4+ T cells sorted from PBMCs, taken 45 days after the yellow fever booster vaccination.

CDR3 region: CASSLAVVAGGLQETQYF. CDR3 DNA sequence: TGCGCCAGCAGCTTGGCCGTGGTAGCGGGGGGTCTCCAAGAGACCCAGTACTTC. This sequence joins TRBV5-1 and TRBJ2-5; the match to TRBD2 covers 10 bases. CDR1 and CDR2 (germline): SGHRS, YFSETQ. Trimming took 0 bases from V and 1 from J; bases not matched to a gene: 9. The CDR3 loop spans 18 amino acids.